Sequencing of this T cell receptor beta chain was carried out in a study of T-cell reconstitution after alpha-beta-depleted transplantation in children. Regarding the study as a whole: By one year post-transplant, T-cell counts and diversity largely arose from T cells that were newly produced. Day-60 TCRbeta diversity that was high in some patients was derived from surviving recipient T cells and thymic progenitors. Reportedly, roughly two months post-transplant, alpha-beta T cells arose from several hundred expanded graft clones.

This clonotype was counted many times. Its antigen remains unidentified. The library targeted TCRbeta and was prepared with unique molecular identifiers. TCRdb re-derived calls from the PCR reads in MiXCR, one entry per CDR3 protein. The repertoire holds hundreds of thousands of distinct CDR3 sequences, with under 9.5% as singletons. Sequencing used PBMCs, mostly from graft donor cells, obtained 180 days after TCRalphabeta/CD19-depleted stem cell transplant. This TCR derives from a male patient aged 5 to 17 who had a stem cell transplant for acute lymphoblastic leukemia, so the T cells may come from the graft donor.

The CDR3 loop reads CSASGFAPDTQYF. CDR3 DNA sequence: TGCAGCGCCTCAGGGTTCGCGCCAGATACGCAGTATTTT. The chain links TRBV29-1 to TRBJ2-3; possibly TRBD1 for D (5 bases). Trimming removed 7 bases from V and 4 bases from J, with 15 bases in between. The germline V gene has CDR1 SQVTM and CDR2 ANQGSEA. The CDR3 extends over 13 amino acids.